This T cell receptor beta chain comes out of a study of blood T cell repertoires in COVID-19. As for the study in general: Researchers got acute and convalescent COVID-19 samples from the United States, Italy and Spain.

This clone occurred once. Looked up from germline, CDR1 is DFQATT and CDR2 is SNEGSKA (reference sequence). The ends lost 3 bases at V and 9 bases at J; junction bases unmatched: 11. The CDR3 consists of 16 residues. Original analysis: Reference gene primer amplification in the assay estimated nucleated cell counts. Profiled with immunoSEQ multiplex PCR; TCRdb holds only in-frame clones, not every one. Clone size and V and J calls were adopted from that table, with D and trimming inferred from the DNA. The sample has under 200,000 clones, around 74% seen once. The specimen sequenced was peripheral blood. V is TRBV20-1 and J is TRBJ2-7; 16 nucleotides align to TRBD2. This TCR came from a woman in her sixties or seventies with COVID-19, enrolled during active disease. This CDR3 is CSASPGLAGGPQRQYF. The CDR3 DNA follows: TGCAGTGCTAGTCCGGGACTAGCGGGAGGGCCTCAAAGGCAGTACTTC.